Sequencing of this T cell receptor beta chain was carried out in a study of beta chain features in type 1 diabetes listed by TCRdb under 2018. For the wider study: No differences in mean age, gender distribution, total cell number or subset yield were found between patients and healthy donors. A total of 107,917,701 sorted cells were examined across all samples, and the number of cells per subset was strongly correlated with RNA yield. The study compared the TCRB repertoires of sorted circulating CD4+ T cell subsets in recently diagnosed type 1 diabetes patients with those in matched healthy donors. Regulatory and stem cell-like memory subsets were obtained from only 8 patients and about 8 healthy donors, while naive and central memory subsets were obtained from all 28 donors. Results the study describes overall, beyond this receptor: Because cDNA was sequenced instead of genomic DNA, highly expressing activated cells could be over-represented, though the groups showed no difference in activation or CD3 levels. Because small numbers of individuals were included in the HLA sub-analyses, any influence of HLA type on TCRB rearrangement was left unresolved. In all four CD4+ subsets, TCRB CDR3 length was moderately but significantly shorter in type 1 diabetes patients. Shorter templates might be favored by PCR, yet because patient and control samples were amplified and corrected together, any such skew would affect both groups equally. Naive, central memory and regulatory TCRB repertoires appeared to be more similar among patients than among healthy donors. At VDJ recombination sites, type 1 diabetes patients had fewer insertions and more deleted nucleotides, which implies abnormalities in thymic rearrangement.

Concerning this clone: Its target antigen remains unknown. There are no base qualities to consult, and no much larger clone falls within one base.

The entire amount of isolated RNA was reverse transcribed using the High Capacity cDNA Reverse Transcription Kit, so the sequenced TCRB transcripts were expressed ones. Deep immunoSEQ sequencing was performed on naive, central memory and regulatory T cell samples, with an average of approximately 3.9 million total reads per sample. Sorted cells were lysed in RLT buffer and RNA was extracted with DNase-treated RNeasy Micro or Mini kits, depending on cell number. To prevent cross-contamination, each cell subset was processed individually, whereas patient and healthy donor samples were processed jointly. The immunoSEQ multiplex PCR was used to amplify TCRB sequences from cDNA, yielding 87-bp fragments that span the CDR3 region. Sequencing of the amplicons was done on the Illumina HiSeq platform. The paper's processing steps were these. Synthetic template baselines were used to correct PCR bias computationally, reads within Hamming distance 2 were collapsed together, and singletons that could not be merged were discarded. Reads were aligned to IMGT to assign V, D and J genes, CDR3 length, and insertions or deletions at six rearrangement sites. Clonotype counts were normalized to sorted cell number within each subset before computing true diversity and Gini coefficients with the tcR R package. The overlap coefficient, calculated on TCRB nucleotide sequences, was used to quantify repertoire sharing. Out-of-frame TCRB sequences from naive cells were analyzed as a proxy for the pre-selection repertoire. Not all clones reach the TCRdb copy of this immuneACCESS table, which keeps in-frame sequences only. Checked studies attribute under half of the gap to unresolved V genes and leave the rest unexplained. That table gives V, J and clone size, and the DNA gave D and trimming. The sample records fewer than 350,000 clones, 15% to 20% of which are singletons. About 0.045% of the sample is held by the ten biggest clonotypes.

Each donor gave one peripheral blood draw, averaging about 100 mL, which was collected into heparinised tubes. Naive, central memory, regulatory and stem cell-like memory CD4+ T cells were sorted on a BD FACSAria II using a panel including CD45RO, CCR7, CD25, CD127, CD95 and CD27. Every sorted population had a purity above 95%. PBMCs were isolated immediately by Lymphoprep density gradient centrifugation and stained directly without culture. So that batch effects would be minimized, each experiment stained and sorted samples in pairs, pairing one healthy donor with one patient. The CDR3 numbers 15 residues from cysteine through phenylalanine. The DNA shown is the 45-base CDR3, in frame from base 1. Relative to germline, V is missing 3 bases and J is missing 8 bases, with 9 bases of the junction outside any gene match. The germline V gene sets CDR1 to LGHNA and CDR2 to YSLEER.

The sequencing sample was made of naive CD4+ T cells from blood. Interpreted using the paper, the cell subset or site label stands for: true naive CD4+ T cells. Recombination joined TRBV4-3 with TRBJ1-2; 10 junctional bases match TRBD1. This receptor was obtained from a woman aged 18 to 35 in good health. The DNA sequence reads TGCGCCAGCAGCCAGACCTGGACAGGGGGTAGGGGCTACACCTTC. Protein translation: CASSQTWTGGRGYTF.